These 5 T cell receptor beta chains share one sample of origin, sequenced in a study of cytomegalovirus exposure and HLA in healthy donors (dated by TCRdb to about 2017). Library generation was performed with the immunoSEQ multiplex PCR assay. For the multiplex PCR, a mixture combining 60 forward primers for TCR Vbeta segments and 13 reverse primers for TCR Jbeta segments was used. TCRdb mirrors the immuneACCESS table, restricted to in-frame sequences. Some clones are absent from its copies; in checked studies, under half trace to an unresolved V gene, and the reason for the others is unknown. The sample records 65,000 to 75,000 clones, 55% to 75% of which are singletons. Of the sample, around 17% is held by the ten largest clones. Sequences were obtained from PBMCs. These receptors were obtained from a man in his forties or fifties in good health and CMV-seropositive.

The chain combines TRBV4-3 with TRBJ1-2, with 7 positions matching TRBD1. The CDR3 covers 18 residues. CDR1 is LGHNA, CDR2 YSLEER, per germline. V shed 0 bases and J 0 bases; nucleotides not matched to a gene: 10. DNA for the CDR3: TGCGCCAGCAGCCAAGATCTAACAGGGGATGGCCCTAACTATGGCTACACCTTC. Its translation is CASSQDLTGDGPNYGYTF.

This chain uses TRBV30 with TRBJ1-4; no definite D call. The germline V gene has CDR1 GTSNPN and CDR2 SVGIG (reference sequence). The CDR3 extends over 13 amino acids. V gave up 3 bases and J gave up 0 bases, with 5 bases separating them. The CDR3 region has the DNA TGTGCCTGGAGCCCCTCAACTAATGAAAAACTGTTTTTT. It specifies CAWSPSTNEKLFF.

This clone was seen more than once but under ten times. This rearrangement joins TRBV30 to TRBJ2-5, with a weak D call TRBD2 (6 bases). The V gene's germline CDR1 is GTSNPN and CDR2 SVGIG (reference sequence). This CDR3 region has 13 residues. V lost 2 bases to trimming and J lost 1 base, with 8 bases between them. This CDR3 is CAWSSGLQETQYF. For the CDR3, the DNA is TGTGCCTGGAGTTCGGGACTCCAAGAGACCCAGTACTTC.

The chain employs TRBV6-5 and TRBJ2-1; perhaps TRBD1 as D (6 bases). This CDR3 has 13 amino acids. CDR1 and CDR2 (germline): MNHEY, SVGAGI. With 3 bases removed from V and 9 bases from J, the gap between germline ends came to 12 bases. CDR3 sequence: CASSYDRKSEQFF. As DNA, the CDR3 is TGTGCCAGCAGTTATGACAGGAAAAGTGAGCAGTTCTTC.

The CDR3 bases are TGTGCCAGCAGCTCGGGACTAGCGGGAGGGCACAATGAGCAGTTCTTC. Encoded protein: CASSSGLAGGHNEQFF. This chain uses TRBV7-2 with TRBJ2-1; 16 bases align to TRBD2. With V trimmed by 4 bases and J by 5 bases, 2 bases remained unmatched. Per germline, CDR1 SGHTA and CDR2 FQGNSA. The CDR3 spans 16 residues.